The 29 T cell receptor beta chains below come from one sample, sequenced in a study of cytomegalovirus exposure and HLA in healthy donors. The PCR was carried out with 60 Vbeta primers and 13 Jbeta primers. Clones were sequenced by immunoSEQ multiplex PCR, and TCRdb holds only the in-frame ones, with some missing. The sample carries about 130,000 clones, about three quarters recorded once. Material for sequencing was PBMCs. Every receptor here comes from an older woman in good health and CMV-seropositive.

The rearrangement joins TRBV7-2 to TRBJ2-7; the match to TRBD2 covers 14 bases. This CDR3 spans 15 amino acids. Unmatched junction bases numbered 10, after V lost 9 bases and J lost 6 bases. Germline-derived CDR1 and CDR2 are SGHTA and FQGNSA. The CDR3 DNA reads TGTGCCAGTACAGAGGGACTAGCGGGAGTAGGCGAGCAGTACTTC. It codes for CASTEGLAGVGEQYF.

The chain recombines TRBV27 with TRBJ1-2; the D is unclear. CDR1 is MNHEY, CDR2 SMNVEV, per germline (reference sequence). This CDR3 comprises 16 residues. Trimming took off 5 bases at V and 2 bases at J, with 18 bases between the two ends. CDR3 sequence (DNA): TGTGCCAGCAGTCCCTCAGGTTTCCCAGCCAACTATGGCTACACCTTC. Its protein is CASSPSGFPANYGYTF.

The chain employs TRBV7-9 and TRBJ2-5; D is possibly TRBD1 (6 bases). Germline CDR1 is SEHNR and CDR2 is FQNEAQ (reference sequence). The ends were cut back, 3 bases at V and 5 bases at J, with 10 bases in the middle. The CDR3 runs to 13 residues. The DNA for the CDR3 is TGTGCCAGCAGCTTGGCCACAGGGGAGACCCAGTACTTC. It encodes CASSLATGETQYF. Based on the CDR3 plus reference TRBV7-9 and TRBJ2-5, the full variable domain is DTGVSQNPRHKITKRGQNVTFRCDPISEHNRLYWYRQTLGQGPEFLTYFQNEAQLEKSRLLSDRFSAERPKGSFSTLEIQRTEQGDSAMYLCASSLATGETQYFGPGTRLLVL.

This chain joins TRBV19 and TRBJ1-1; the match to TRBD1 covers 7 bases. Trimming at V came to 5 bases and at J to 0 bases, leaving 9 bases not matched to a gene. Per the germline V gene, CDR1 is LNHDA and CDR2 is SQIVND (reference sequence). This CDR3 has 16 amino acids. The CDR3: CASSARDSFMNTEAFF. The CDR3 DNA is TGTGCCAGTAGTGCTCGGGACAGCTTCATGAACACTGAAGCTTTCTTT.

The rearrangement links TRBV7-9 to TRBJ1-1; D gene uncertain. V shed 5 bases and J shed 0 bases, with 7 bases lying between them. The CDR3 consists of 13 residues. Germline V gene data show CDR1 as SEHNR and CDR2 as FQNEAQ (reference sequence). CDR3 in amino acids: CASSPTVNTEAFF. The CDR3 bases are TGTGCCAGCAGCCCCACAGTGAACACTGAAGCTTTCTTT.

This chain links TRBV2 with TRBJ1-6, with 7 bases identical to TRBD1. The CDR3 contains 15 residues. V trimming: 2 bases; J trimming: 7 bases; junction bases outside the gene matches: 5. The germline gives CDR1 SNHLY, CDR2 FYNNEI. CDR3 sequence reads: CASSENRGGNSPLHF. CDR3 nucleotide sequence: TGTGCCAGCAGTGAAAACAGGGGCGGGAATTCACCCCTCCACTTT.

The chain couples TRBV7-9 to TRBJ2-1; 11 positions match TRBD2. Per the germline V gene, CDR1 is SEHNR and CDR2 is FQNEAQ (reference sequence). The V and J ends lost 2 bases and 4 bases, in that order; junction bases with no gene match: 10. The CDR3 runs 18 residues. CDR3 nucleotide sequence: TGTGCCAGCAGCTTACGGGGAGATAGCGGGAGGGGTTACAATGAGCAGTTCTTC. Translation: CASSLRGDSGRGYNEQFF. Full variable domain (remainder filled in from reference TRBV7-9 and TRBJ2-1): DTGVSQNPRHKITKRGQNVTFRCDPISEHNRLYWYRQTLGQGPEFLTYFQNEAQLEKSRLLSDRFSAERPKGSFSTLEIQRTEQGDSAMYLCASSLRGDSGRGYNEQFFGPGTRLTVL.

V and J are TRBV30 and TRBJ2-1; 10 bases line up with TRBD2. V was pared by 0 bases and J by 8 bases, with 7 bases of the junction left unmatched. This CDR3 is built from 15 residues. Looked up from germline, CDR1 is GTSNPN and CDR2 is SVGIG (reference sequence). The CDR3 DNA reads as TGTGCCTGGAGTGTCGGGAATAGCGGGGGGTATGAGCAGTTCTTC. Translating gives CAWSVGNSGGYEQFF.

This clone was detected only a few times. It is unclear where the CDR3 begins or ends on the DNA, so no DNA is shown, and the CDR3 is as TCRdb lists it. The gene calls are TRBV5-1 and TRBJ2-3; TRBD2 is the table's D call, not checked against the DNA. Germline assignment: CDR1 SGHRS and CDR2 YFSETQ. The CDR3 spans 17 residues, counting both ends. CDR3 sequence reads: CASSSSGTSGGLSTQYF.

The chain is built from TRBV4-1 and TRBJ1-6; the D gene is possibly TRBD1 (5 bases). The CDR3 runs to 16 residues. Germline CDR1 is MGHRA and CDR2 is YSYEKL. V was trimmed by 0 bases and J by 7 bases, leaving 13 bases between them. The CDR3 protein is CASSQEGQVKNSPLHF. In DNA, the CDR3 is TGCGCCAGCAGCCAAGAGGGGCAGGTGAAAAATTCACCCCTCCACTTT.

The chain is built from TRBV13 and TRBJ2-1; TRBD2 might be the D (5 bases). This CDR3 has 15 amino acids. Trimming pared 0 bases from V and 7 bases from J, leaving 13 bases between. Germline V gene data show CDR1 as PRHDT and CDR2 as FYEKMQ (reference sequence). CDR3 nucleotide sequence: TGTGCCAGCAGCTTAGGAAACCCGGGAAGGAATGAGCAGTTCTTC. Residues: CASSLGNPGRNEQFF.

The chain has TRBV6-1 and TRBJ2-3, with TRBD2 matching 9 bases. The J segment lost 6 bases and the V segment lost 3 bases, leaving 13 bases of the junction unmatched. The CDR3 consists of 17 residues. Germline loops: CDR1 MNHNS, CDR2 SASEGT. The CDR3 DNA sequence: TGTGCCAGCAGTGACCGCCAACTAGCGGGTATCCCCGATACGCAGTATTTT. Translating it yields CASSDRQLAGIPDTQYF.

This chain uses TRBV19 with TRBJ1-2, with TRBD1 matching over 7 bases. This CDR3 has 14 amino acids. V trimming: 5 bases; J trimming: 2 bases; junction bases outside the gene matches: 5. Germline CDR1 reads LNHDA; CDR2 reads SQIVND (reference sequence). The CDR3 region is CASSQLQGNYGYTF. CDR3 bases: TGTGCCAGTAGTCAACTACAGGGGAACTATGGCTACACCTTC. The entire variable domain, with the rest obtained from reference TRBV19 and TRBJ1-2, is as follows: DGGITQSPKYLFRKEGQNVTLSCEQNLNHDAMYWYRQDPGQGLRLIYYSQIVNDFQKGDIAEGYSVSREKKESFPLTVTSAQKNPTAFYLCASSQLQGNYGYTFGSGTRLTVV.

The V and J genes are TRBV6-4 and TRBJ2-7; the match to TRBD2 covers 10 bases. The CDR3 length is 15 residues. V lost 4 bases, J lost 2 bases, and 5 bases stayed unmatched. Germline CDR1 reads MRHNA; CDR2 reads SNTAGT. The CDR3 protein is CASSVGSGGTYEQYF. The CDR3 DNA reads TGTGCCAGCAGTGTCGGTAGCGGGGGGACCTACGAGCAGTACTTC.

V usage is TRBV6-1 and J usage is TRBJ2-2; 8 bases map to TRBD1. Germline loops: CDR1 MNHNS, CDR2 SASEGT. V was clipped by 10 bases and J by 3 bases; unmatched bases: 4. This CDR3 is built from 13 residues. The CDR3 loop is CATPDRDTGELFF. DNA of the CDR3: TGTGCCACCCCGGACAGGGACACCGGGGAGCTGTTTTTT.

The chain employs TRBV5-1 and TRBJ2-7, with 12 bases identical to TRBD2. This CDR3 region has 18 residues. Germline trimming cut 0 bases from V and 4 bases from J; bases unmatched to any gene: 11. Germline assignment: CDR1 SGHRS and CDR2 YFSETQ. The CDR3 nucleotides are TGCGCCAGCAGCTTGGGCCTAGCGGGAGGGCCTTTAAGGTACGAGCAGTACTTC. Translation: CASSLGLAGGPLRYEQYF.

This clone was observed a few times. The CDR3 spells CASSSYEDSRNEKLFF. In nucleotides, the CDR3 is TGTGCCAGCAGCTCTTATGAGGACAGCCGGAATGAAAAACTGTTTTTT. The chain carries TRBV5-6 and TRBJ1-4; possible D gene TRBD1, 6 bases. Germline-derived CDR1 and CDR2 are SGHDT and YYEEEE. This CDR3 spans 16 amino acids. V lost 3 bases and J lost 5, with 17 bases in between.

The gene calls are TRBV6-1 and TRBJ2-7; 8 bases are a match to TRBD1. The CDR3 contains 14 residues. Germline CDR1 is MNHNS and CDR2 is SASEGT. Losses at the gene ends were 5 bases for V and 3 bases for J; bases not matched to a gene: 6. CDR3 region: CASSRQGISYEQYF. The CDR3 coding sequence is TGTGCCAGCAGTCGACAGGGGATAAGCTACGAGCAGTACTTC.

CDR3 sequence (DNA): TGTGCCAGCAGCCTGAGCGGGGGGGACTCCTACGAGCAGTACTTC. Protein sequence: CASSLSGGDSYEQYF. The gene calls are TRBV7-3 and TRBJ2-7; 10 positions agree with TRBD2. Germline V gene lookup returns CDR1 SGHTA and CDR2 FQGTGA. The V and J ends lost 5 bases and 0 bases, in that order; junction bases with no gene match: 4. The CDR3 consists of 15 residues. The full variable domain, with the rest looked up from reference TRBV7-3 and TRBJ2-7, is GAGVSQTPSNKVTEKGKYVELRCDPISGHTALYWYRQSLGQGPEFLIYFQGTGAADDSGLPNDRFFAVRPEGSVSTLKIQRTERGDSAVYLCASSLSGGDSYEQYFGPGTRLTVT.

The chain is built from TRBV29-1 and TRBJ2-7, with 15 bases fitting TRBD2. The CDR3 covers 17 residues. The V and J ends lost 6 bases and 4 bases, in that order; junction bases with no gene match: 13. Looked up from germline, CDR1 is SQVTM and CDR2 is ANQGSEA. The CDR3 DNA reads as TGCAGCGTCCGGACTAGCGGGAGGGCCCACGATGGGTACGAGCAGTACTTC. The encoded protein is CSVRTSGRAHDGYEQYF.

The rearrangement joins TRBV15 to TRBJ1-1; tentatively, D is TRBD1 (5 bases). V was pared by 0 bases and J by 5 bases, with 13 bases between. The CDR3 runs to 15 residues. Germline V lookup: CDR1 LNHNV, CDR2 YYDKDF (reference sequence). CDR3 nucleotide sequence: TGTGCCACCAGCAGAGATTTCTTACGGGGGACTGAAGCTTTCTTT. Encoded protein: CATSRDFLRGTEAFF. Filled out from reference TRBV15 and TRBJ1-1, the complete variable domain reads DAMVIQNPRYQVTQFGKPVTLSCSQTLNHNVMYWYQQKSSQAPKLLFHYYDKDFNNEADTPDNFQSRRPNTSFCFLDIRSPGLGDTAMYLCATSRDFLRGTEAFFGQGTRLTVV.

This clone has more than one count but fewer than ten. The CDR3 sequence: CAGDRDGNTIYF. CDR3 nucleotides: TGTGCCGGCGACAGGGACGGAAACACCATATATTTT. The chain couples TRBV7-9 to TRBJ1-3, with 7 positions matching TRBD1. The CDR3 totals 12 residues. The junction had 5 bases not matched to a gene; V was cut back by 11 bases and J by 4 bases. The V gene's germline CDR1 is SEHNR and CDR2 FQNEAQ (reference sequence). The full variable domain, in which reference TRBV7-9 and TRBJ1-3 provide the parts outside the CDR3, is DTGVSQNPRHKITKRGQNVTFRCDPISEHNRLYWYRQTLGQGPEFLTYFQNEAQLEKSRLLSDRFSAERPKGSFSTLEIQRTEQGDSAMYLCAGDRDGNTIYFGEGSWLTVV.

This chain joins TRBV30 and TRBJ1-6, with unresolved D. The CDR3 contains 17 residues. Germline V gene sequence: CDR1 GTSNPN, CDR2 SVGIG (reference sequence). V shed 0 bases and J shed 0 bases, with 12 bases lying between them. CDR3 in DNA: TGTGCCTGGAGTGTATTGCGGCAGAGCTCCTATAATTCACCCCTCCACTTT. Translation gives CAWSVLRQSSYNSPLHF.

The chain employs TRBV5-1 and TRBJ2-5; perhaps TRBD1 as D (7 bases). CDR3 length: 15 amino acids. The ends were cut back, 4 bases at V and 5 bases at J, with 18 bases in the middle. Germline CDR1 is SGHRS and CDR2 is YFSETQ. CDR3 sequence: CASSRGTAGEETQYF. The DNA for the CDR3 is TGCGCCAGCAGCAGAGGGACAGCGGGTGAGGAGACCCAGTACTTC. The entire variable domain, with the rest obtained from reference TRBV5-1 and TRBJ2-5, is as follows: KAGVTQTPRYLIKTRGQQVTLSCSPISGHRSVSWYQQTPGQGLQFLFEYFSETQRNKGNFPGRFSGRQFSNSRSEMNVSTLELGDSALYLCASSRGTAGEETQYFGPGTRLLVL.

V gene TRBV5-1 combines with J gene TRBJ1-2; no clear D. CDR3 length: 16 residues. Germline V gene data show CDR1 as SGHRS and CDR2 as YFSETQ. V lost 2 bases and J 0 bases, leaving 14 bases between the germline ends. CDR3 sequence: CASSFTYSQANYGYTF. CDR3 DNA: TGCGCCAGCAGCTTCACCTACTCTCAGGCTAACTATGGCTACACCTTC.

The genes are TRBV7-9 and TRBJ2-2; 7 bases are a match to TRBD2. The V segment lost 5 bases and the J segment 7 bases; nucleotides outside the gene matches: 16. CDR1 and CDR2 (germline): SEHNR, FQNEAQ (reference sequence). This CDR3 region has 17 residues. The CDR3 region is CASSRGYAGAFGGELFF. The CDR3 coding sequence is TGTGCCAGCAGCCGGGGATATGCGGGAGCGTTTGGCGGGGAGCTGTTTTTT.

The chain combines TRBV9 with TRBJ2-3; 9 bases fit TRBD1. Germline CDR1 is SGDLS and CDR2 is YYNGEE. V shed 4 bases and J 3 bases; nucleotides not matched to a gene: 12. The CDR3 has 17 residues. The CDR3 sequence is CASSPLPGQGKTDTQYF. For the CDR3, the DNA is TGTGCCAGCAGCCCCCTACCGGGACAGGGTAAGACAGATACGCAGTATTTT.

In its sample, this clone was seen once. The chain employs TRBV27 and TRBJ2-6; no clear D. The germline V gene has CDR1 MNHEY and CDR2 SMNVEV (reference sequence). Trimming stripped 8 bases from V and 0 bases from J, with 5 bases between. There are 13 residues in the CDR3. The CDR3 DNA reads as TGTGCCAGCTCTCCCTCTGGGGCCAACGTCCTGACTTTC. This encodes CASSPSGANVLTF.

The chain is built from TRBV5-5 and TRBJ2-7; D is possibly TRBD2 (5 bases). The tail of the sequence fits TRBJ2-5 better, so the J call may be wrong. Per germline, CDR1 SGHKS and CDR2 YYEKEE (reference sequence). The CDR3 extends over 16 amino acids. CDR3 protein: CASSGRRRFSAETQYF. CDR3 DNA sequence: TGTGCCAGCTCCGGGCGGAGGCGATTTTCTGCGGAGACCCAGTACTTC.